This T cell receptor (beta chain) was recovered during a study of CD8+ T cells in alopecia areata. Regarding treatment: oral pan-JAK inhibitor, 5-10 mg twice daily. The sequencing template was cDNA reverse transcribed from extracted RNA. Sequencing was performed with immunoSEQ multiplex PCR; in TCRdb, only in-frame clones are kept and a portion is missing. The sample shows roughly 170,000 clones, roughly three fifths of them seen only once. The CDR3 extends over 12 amino acids. Trimming shortened V by 4 bases and J by 4 bases, and 7 bases separated the two germline ends. Germline V gene data show CDR1 as MGHRA and CDR2 as YSYEKL.

This receptor was obtained from a human donor with alopecia areata. This sample comprised CD8+ T cells sorted from blood, obtained at week 24, from a patient treated with tofacitinib. V usage is TRBV4-1 and J usage is TRBJ1-1; the D is unclear. CDR3 region: CASSPGATEAFF. DNA for the CDR3: TGCGCCAGCAGCCCCGGTGCCACTGAAGCTTTCTTT.